Below, 14 T cell receptor beta chains from the same sample are listed, as sequenced in a study of blood T cell repertoires in COVID-19. The repertoire was sequenced with immunoSEQ multiplex PCR; TCRdb's copy has only in-frame clones and lacks some. The sample shows hundreds of thousands of clones, about four fifths of them seen only once. The sequencing input was peripheral blood. Every receptor here comes from a woman in her 50s with acute or convalescent COVID-19.

The chain employs TRBV5-1 and TRBJ2-5; 7 bases are shared with TRBD2. The J segment lost 4 bases and the V segment lost 2 bases, leaving 8 bases of the junction unmatched. In germline, CDR1 is SGHRS, CDR2 YFSETQ. The CDR3 contains 15 residues. The CDR3 DNA is TGCGCCAGCAGCTTACTAGCGCGAAAGGGAGAGACCCAGTACTTC. Amino acids: CASSLLARKGETQYF.

Notes on this clone: The sample contains more than one DNA sequence encoding this CDR3. The rearrangement joins TRBV18 to TRBJ1-2, with D uncertain. This CDR3 region has 13 residues. CDR1 is KGHSH and CDR2 is LQKENI in the germline V gene. V lost 1 base, J lost 3 bases, and 6 bases lay in between. The CDR3 DNA sequence: TGTGCCAGCTCACCACGGCAAGACTATGGCTACACCTTC. It translates to CASSPRQDYGYTF.

This chain uses TRBV2 with TRBJ2-2; possible D gene TRBD1, 5 bases. The CDR3 consists of 15 residues. Trimming left V 8 bases short and J 3 bases short, with 16 bases between. Germline values: CDR1 SNHLY, CDR2 FYNNEI. The CDR3 sequence is CASGLETAYTGELFF. Written as DNA, the CDR3 is TGTGCCAGCGGTCTAGAGACAGCGTACACCGGGGAGCTGTTTTTT.

The V gene is TRBV10-1, the J gene TRBJ2-4; D might be TRBD2 (5 bases). The V and J ends lost 4 bases and 3 bases respectively, with 19 bases between them. Germline V gene data show CDR1 as WNHNN and CDR2 as SYGVQD (reference sequence). The CDR3 covers 17 residues. CDR3 protein: CASSAGPRAGDKNIQYF. For the CDR3, the DNA is TGCGCCAGCAGTGCGGGCCCCCGGGCCGGGGACAAAAACATTCAGTACTTC.

V is TRBV11-1 and J is TRBJ2-7; TRBD1 aligns across 11 bases. CDR3 size: 16 residues. Germline V lookup: CDR1 SGHAT, CDR2 FQDESV (reference sequence). The junction had 9 bases not matched to a gene; V was cut back by 2 bases and J by 6 bases. CDR3 coding DNA: TGTGCCAGCAGCTTATCACCAAGGACAGGGGGCGGCGAGCAGTACTTC. It codes for CASSLSPRTGGGEQYF.

The chain joins TRBV19 to TRBJ2-7; D gene unclear. The germline gives CDR1 LNHDA, CDR2 SQIVND (reference sequence). Trimming left V 4 bases short and J 2 bases short, with 9 bases between. This CDR3 spans 13 amino acids. The CDR3 here is CASSRHGTYEQYF. The CDR3 nucleotides read TGTGCCAGTAGTAGACACGGAACCTACGAGCAGTACTTC.

This chain joins TRBV3-1 (or the pseudogene TRBV3-2) and TRBJ2-7; 8 bases map to TRBD1. The CDR3 runs 17 residues. Per germline, CDR1 LGHDT and CDR2 YNNKEL (reference sequence). The V gene end was trimmed by 1 base and the J gene end by 4 bases; junction bases not matched to a gene: 12. The CDR3 nucleotides are TGTGCCAGCAGCCAAGGGGTATACTGGGACAGGAGGTACGAGCAGTACTTC. It is translated as CASSQGVYWDRRYEQYF.

The V call is TRBV6-6, the J call TRBJ1-2; D is perhaps TRBD1 (5 bases). Germline V gene sequence: CDR1 MNHNY, CDR2 SVGAGI (reference sequence). This CDR3 has 15 residues. V was clipped by 2 bases and J by 3 bases, with 13 bases between them. The CDR3 DNA is TGTGCCAGCAGTTACCCGGGGGGGGTCGACTATGGCTACACCTTC. Its translation is CASSYPGGVDYGYTF.

The chain couples TRBV10-3 to TRBJ1-6; 9 bases match TRBD1. Germline loops: CDR1 ENHRY, CDR2 SYGVKD. J gave up 3 bases and V 6 bases, and 6 bases lay outside the gene matches. The CDR3 has 16 residues. CDR3 residues: CAIRETGGYYNSPLHF. For the CDR3, the DNA is TGTGCCATCAGGGAGACAGGGGGGTACTATAATTCACCCCTCCACTTT.

This clone was seen once. V usage is TRBV5-4 and J usage is TRBJ2-5, with 10 bases that match TRBD1. V dropped 4 bases and J dropped 5; count of bases not matched to a gene: 11. Per germline, CDR1 SGHNT and CDR2 YYREEE (reference sequence). CDR3 size: 16 residues. The CDR3 nucleotides read TGTGCCAGCAGCAACACCCGGGACAGGGGCGAGGAGACCCAGTACTTC. As protein: CASSNTRDRGEETQYF.

The chain is built from TRBV27 and TRBJ2-7; D not certain. Germline loops: CDR1 MNHEY, CDR2 SMNVEV (reference sequence). CDR3 length: 13 amino acids. V dropped 6 bases and J dropped 5 bases, with 14 bases sitting between them. CDR3 protein: CASRAPQRNEQYF. As DNA, the CDR3 is TGTGCCAGCAGGGCACCCCAGCGTAACGAGCAGTACTTC.

A single count supports this clone. The chain uses TRBV5-4 and TRBJ2-5, with 12 bases matching TRBD2. Losses at the gene ends were 4 bases for V and 1 base for J; bases not matched to a gene: 5. This CDR3 contains 16 residues. CDR1 and CDR2 (germline): SGHNT, YYREEE (reference sequence). CDR3 amino acids: CASSIRLAGAQETQYF. CDR3 DNA sequence: TGTGCCAGCAGCATTAGACTAGCGGGGGCCCAAGAGACCCAGTACTTC.

V gene TRBV18 combines with J gene TRBJ2-2, with 9 bases fitting TRBD2. The V gene end was trimmed by 2 bases and the J gene end by 5 bases; junction bases not matched to a gene: 12. Germline values: CDR1 KGHSH, CDR2 LQKENI. The CDR3 sequence is 18 residues long. CDR3 DNA: TGTGCCAGCTCACCATACGCTAGCGGGACCTGGGGGACCGGGGAGCTGTTTTTT. Amino acid sequence: CASSPYASGTWGTGELFF.

V and J are TRBV19 and TRBJ2-7, with 8 bases identical to TRBD2. V shed 6 bases, J shed 1 base, and the junction held 8 bases outside the gene matches. CDR1 and CDR2 from the germline V gene are LNHDA and SQIVND (reference sequence). The CDR3 covers 15 residues. The CDR3 DNA reads TGTGCCAGTAGAAGCCTGGCGGGGGGTTCCTACGAGCAGTACTTC. Protein product: CASRSLAGGSYEQYF.